One T cell receptor beta chain is described in this entry. The antigen is undetermined. The sample originates from a study of T cell clones after liver transplantation. Across the whole study: TCRbeta sequencing after a pre-transplant mixed lymphocyte reaction identified graft-donor-reactive clones, later tracked in post-transplant blood. Without induction therapy, subjects received standard immunosuppression until 12-24 months post-transplant.

The repertoire was sequenced with immunoSEQ multiplex PCR; TCRdb's copy has only in-frame clones and lacks some. The sample shows approximately 11,000 clones, less than 80% of them seen only once. Study outcomes and limitations: Compared with third party-reactive sequences, donor-reactive ones declined more, independent of withdrawal success. Small, mixed patient groups and varying post-transplant times limit these conclusions.

Per germline, CDR1 SEHNR and CDR2 FQNEAQ (reference sequence). The CDR3 totals 16 residues. V lost 1 base, J lost 4 bases, and 4 bases stayed unmatched. Sequenced material: CD4+ T cells from blood, taken nearly 33 months after liver transplant. The V call is TRBV7-9, the J call TRBJ2-3; 11 bases agree with TRBD2. The receptor was derived from a human patient who received a liver transplant. Certain T cells may be donor cells from the graft. As DNA, the CDR3 is TGTGCCAGCAGCTTAGTAGCACTAGCGGGAGCAGATACGCAGTATTTT. It is translated as CASSLVALAGADTQYF.